The 10 T cell receptor beta chains presented below share a single source sample, sequenced in a study of blood T cell repertoires in COVID-19. Sequencing used immunoSEQ multiplex PCR; TCRdb keeps in-frame clones, though not all of them. The sample lists fewer than 35,000 clones, roughly 82% occurring once. The sample consisted of peripheral blood. The origin of the receptors is an older man with active or convalescent COVID-19.

The CDR3 sequence: CASSLLRGDTEAFF. The DNA of the CDR3 is TGTGCCAGCAGCTTACTAAGAGGTGACACTGAAGCTTTCTTT. V usage is TRBV7-3 and J usage is TRBJ1-1, with D hard to call. CDR1 SGHTA and CDR2 FQGTGA come from the germline V gene. The CDR3 has 14 residues. V gave up 2 bases and J gave up 3 bases, with 10 bases separating them. The variable domain in full, completed from reference TRBV7-3 and TRBJ1-1, reads GAGVSQTPSNKVTEKGKYVELRCDPISGHTALYWYRQSLGQGPEFLIYFQGTGAADDSGLPNDRFFAVRPEGSVSTLKIQRTERGDSAVYLCASSLLRGDTEAFFGQGTRLTVV.

About this clone itself: At the DNA level, this CDR3 is encoded by other sequences in the same sample as well. This chain uses TRBV9 with TRBJ2-3, with 8 bases lining up with TRBD2. Per germline, CDR1 SGDLS and CDR2 YYNGEE. There are 16 residues in the CDR3. Losses at the gene ends were 0 bases for V and 0 bases for J; bases not matched to a gene: 3. CDR3 loop: CASSVVAGLSTDTQYF. The CDR3, as DNA: TGTGCCAGCAGCGTAGTAGCGGGACTAAGCACAGATACGCAGTATTTT.

This chain joins TRBV9 and TRBJ1-2; TRBD1 aligns across 7 bases. With V trimmed by 3 bases and J by 2 bases, 10 bases remained unmatched. The CDR3 sequence is 16 residues long. Germline-derived CDR1 and CDR2 are SGDLS and YYNGEE. CDR3: CASSEIDRATNYGYTF. The CDR3 DNA sequence: TGTGCCAGCAGCGAAATCGACAGGGCTACAAACTATGGCTACACCTTC.

This clone has just a few counts. The V and J genes are TRBV6-1 and TRBJ1-2; 7 positions match TRBD1. The CDR3 contains 16 residues. Germline-derived CDR1 and CDR2 are MNHNS and SASEGT. V shed 4 bases, J shed 6 bases, and the junction held 14 bases outside the gene matches. This CDR3 reads CASSGLGTEGLDGYTF. The CDR3 DNA reads as TGTGCCAGCAGTGGACTAGGGACAGAGGGCTTGGATGGCTACACCTTC.

This chain joins TRBV27 and TRBJ2-1; weak D call: TRBD2 (6 bases). The V gene lost 3 bases and the J gene lost 8 bases, with 14 bases spanning the gap. In germline, CDR1 is MNHEY, CDR2 SMNVEV (reference sequence). The CDR3 contains 14 residues. CDR3 amino acids: CASSLGTRPDEQFF. DNA of the CDR3: TGTGCCAGCAGTTTGGGGACTCGTCCCGATGAGCAGTTCTTC.

The chain recombines TRBV5-1 with TRBJ2-3; TRBD2 matches 10 bases. CDR3 length equals 14 residues. Germline V gives CDR1 SGHRS, CDR2 YFSETQ. Trimming took 6 bases from V and 2 from J; bases not matched to a gene: 3. CDR3 nucleotide sequence: TGCGCCAGCAAACTAGCGGGGATCACAGATACGCAGTATTTT. This encodes CASKLAGITDTQYF.

The rearrangement uses TRBV6-5 and TRBJ1-4; 12 nucleotides match TRBD1. In germline, CDR1 is MNHEY, CDR2 SVGAGI. With V trimmed by 8 bases and J by 12 bases, 10 bases remained unmatched. The CDR3 totals 14 residues. The CDR3 coding sequence is TGTGCCAGCGGAGTAGGGACAGGGGGCCGGCAACTGTTTTTT. This encodes CASGVGTGGRQLFF.

This clone was seen just once. V gene TRBV12-3 or TRBV12-4 combines with J gene TRBJ2-1; 7 bases agree with TRBD1. The CDR3 consists of 13 residues. The junction had 4 bases not matched to a gene; V was cut back by 7 bases and J by 4 bases. The CDR3 loop reads CASTTGQYNEQFF. The CDR3 DNA is TGTGCCAGCACAACGGGACAGTACAATGAGCAGTTCTTC.

The chain joins TRBV10-3 to TRBJ1-5; 9 bases line up with TRBD1. CDR3 size: 14 residues. V shed 2 bases and J 4 bases; nucleotides not matched to a gene: 0. Germline lookup yields CDR1 ENHRY and CDR2 SYGVKD. The CDR3 loop is CAISEGQGNQPQHF. CDR3 nucleotides: TGTGCCATCAGTGAGGGACAGGGGAATCAGCCCCAGCATTTT.

This chain uses TRBV7-3 with TRBJ2-3, with 11 bases that match TRBD2. There are 17 residues in the CDR3. V lost 5 bases and J lost 2; bases outside the gene matches: 9. Germline V lookup: CDR1 SGHTA, CDR2 FQGTGA. CDR3 DNA sequence: TGTGCCAGCAGCATTAGCGGGGGGGACCTCTCCACAGATACGCAGTATTTT. This gives the protein CASSISGGDLSTDTQYF.